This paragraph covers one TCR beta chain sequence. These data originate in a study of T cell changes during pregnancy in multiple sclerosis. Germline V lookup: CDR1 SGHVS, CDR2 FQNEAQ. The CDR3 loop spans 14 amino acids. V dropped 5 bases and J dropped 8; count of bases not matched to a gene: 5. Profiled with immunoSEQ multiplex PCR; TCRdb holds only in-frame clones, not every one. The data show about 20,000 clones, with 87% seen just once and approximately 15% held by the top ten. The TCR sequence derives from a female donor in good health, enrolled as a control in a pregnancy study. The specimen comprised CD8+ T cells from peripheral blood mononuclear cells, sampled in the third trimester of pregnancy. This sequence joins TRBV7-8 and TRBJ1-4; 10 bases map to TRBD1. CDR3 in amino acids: CASSLGQGGEKLFF. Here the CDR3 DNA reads TGTGCCAGCAGCCTCGGACAGGGGGGGGAAAAACTGTTTTTT.